Presented here are 19 T cell receptor beta chains from one specimen sequenced in a study of OX40 agonist ivuxolimab in advanced cancers. Measured with immunoSEQ multiplex PCR; TCRdb has only the in-frame clones, and not every one. Seen here are about 62,000 clones, 85% observed once, and the top ten hold 4%. Sequencing was performed on CD4+ or CD8+ T cells sorted from blood, taken in a trial of the OX40 agonist ivuxolimab. These receptors all come from an adult with an advanced solid tumor such as melanoma, head and neck, liver or kidney cancer.

V usage is TRBV9 and J usage is TRBJ1-3; 11 bases agree with TRBD1. Germline CDR1 reads SGDLS; CDR2 reads YYNGEE. The CDR3 is made up of 17 amino acids. V dropped 2 bases and J dropped 5; count of bases not matched to a gene: 9. The CDR3 spells CASSVAVGQGVRNTIYF. CDR3 in DNA: TGTGCCAGCAGCGTCGCTGTGGGACAGGGGGTTAGAAACACCATATATTTT.

The V gene is TRBV9, the J gene TRBJ2-1; D tentatively fits TRBD1 or TRBD2 (5 bases each). V was cut by 3 bases and J by 0 bases, with 10 bases left in between. CDR3 length: 15 residues. Germline loops: CDR1 SGDLS, CDR2 YYNGEE. In nucleotides, the CDR3 is TGTGCCAGCAGCGAGGGACGTAGCTCCTACAATGAGCAGTTCTTC. As protein: CASSEGRSSYNEQFF.

This clone was found a few times. The V gene is TRBV5-6, the J gene TRBJ2-7; D gene ambiguous. V lost 0 bases to trimming and J lost 3 bases, with 7 bases between them. Germline V gene lookup returns CDR1 SGHDT and CDR2 YYEEEE. The CDR3 consists of 13 residues. The DNA of the CDR3 is TGTGCCAGCAGCTTGGACCGAGTCTACGAGCAGTACTTC. This encodes CASSLDRVYEQYF.

V usage is TRBV21-1 and J usage is TRBJ1-5. TRBV21-1 is classified as a pseudogene. The CDR3 totals 12 residues. The DNA of the CDR3 is TGTGCCAGCAGCAAAGATAGTCAGCCCCAGCATTTT. Amino acids: CASSKDSQPQHF.

Comment on this clone: Other nucleotide sequences from this sample produce the same CDR3. J is TRBJ1-2 and V is TRBV29-1, with D unresolved. V was pared by 6 bases and J by 4 bases, with 9 bases between. CDR3 size: 11 residues. The V gene's germline CDR1 is SQVTM and CDR2 ANQGSEA. The CDR3 loop is CSVGSLYGYTF. CDR3 sequence (DNA): TGCAGCGTAGGTTCGCTCTATGGCTACACCTTC.

Comments on this clone: At one boundary the junction diverges from the germline segment, which might be a read error. The CDR3 region is CASSQGQGRETQYF. CDR3 sequence (DNA): TGTGCTAGCAGCCAGGGACAGGGGAGGGAGACCCAGTACTTC. The chain uses TRBV7-7 and TRBJ2-5, with 10 bases lining up with TRBD1. Per germline, CDR1 SSHAT and CDR2 FNYEAQ (reference sequence). The CDR3 spans 14 residues.

The chain recombines TRBV6-1 with TRBJ1-1; 7 bases are a match to TRBD1. The CDR3 consists of 13 residues. CDR1 and CDR2 (germline): MNHNS, SASEGT. The V and J ends lost 4 bases and 7 bases, in that order; junction bases with no gene match: 6. Here the CDR3 reads CASSVEGQLEAFF. The CDR3 DNA reads TGTGCCAGCAGTGTGGAGGGACAGCTTGAAGCTTTCTTT.

V and J are TRBV7-2 and TRBJ2-1, with D tentatively TRBD2 (6 bases). Germline CDR1 reads SGHTA; CDR2 reads FQGNSA. There are 13 residues in the CDR3. Trimming left V 5 bases short and J 4 bases short, with 9 bases between. For the CDR3, the DNA is TGTGCCAGCAGCGGCGGGACTTACAATGAGCAGTTCTTC. Protein sequence: CASSGGTYNEQFF.

The chain carries TRBV11-1 and TRBJ2-7; D remains ambiguous. Germline V gene lookup returns CDR1 SGHAT and CDR2 FQDESV (reference sequence). The CDR3 spans 14 residues. V was trimmed by 1 base and J by 3 bases, leaving 10 bases between them. The CDR3 DNA reads TGTGCCAGCAGCTTAGACCTAGGGAACTACGAGCAGTACTTC. The encoded protein is CASSLDLGNYEQYF.

A single count supports this clone. The V and J genes are TRBV6-5 and TRBJ2-1, with TRBD2 matching 8 bases. After removal of 0 bases from V and 0 bases from J, the junction contained 1 base not matched to a gene. Germline V lookup: CDR1 MNHEY, CDR2 SVGAGI. The CDR3 totals 16 residues. The CDR3 nucleotides are TGTGCCAGCAGTTACTCTGCGGGGGGCTCCTACAATGAGCAGTTCTTC. It codes for CASSYSAGGSYNEQFF.

This sequence joins TRBV9 and TRBJ1-6; 7 bases line up with TRBD1. J was trimmed by 11 bases and V by 4 bases; bases with no gene match: 9. CDR1 and CDR2 (germline): SGDLS, YYNGEE. The CDR3 is 14 residues long. Here the CDR3 reads CASSPGQEKTPLHF. DNA for the CDR3: TGTGCCAGCAGCCCTGGACAGGAAAAAACACCCCTCCACTTT.

The genes are TRBV28 and TRBJ1-5, with no clear D. Per germline, CDR1 MDHEN and CDR2 SYDVKM. V was trimmed by 2 bases and J by 1 base, leaving 9 bases between them. This CDR3 has 15 amino acids. Written as DNA, the CDR3 is TGTGCCAGCAGTTTAAGGACCGGAAGCAATCAGCCCCAGCATTTT. Translation: CASSLRTGSNQPQHF.

The chain carries TRBV28 and TRBJ2-1; possible D gene TRBD1, 5 bases. Germline CDR1 reads MDHEN; CDR2 reads SYDVKM. The CDR3 loop spans 14 amino acids. Trimming stripped 5 bases from V and 3 bases from J, with 11 bases between. CDR3 residues: CASSEKGIYNEQFF. CDR3 coding DNA: TGTGCCAGCAGTGAGAAGGGGATCTACAATGAGCAGTTCTTC.

The J gene is TRBJ2-1, the V gene TRBV7-8; TRBD1 or TRBD2 may be the D gene (5 bases each). V was pared by 1 base and J by 9 bases, with 19 bases between. This CDR3 region has 16 residues. Germline V gene sequence: CDR1 SGHVS, CDR2 FQNEAQ. The CDR3: CASSLGSPGTTREQFF. CDR3 bases: TGTGCCAGCAGCTTAGGATCACCGGGGACGACCCGTGAGCAGTTCTTC. The entire variable domain, with the rest obtained from reference TRBV7-8 and TRBJ2-1, is as follows: GAGVSQSPRYKVAKRGQDVALRCDPISGHVSLFWYQQALGQGPEFLTYFQNEAQLDKSGLPSDRFFAERPEGSVSTLKIQRTQQEDSAVYLCASSLGSPGTTREQFFGPGTRLTVL.

This clone was found once. The V gene is TRBV6-6, the J gene TRBJ1-3, with 8 bases identical to TRBD1. The CDR3 extends over 14 amino acids. Germline assignment: CDR1 MNHNY and CDR2 SVGAGI (reference sequence). V shed 6 bases, J shed 4 bases, and the junction held 5 bases outside the gene matches. The CDR3 sequence is CASSPGQEGNTIYF. The CDR3 DNA follows: TGTGCCAGCAGCCCGGGACAGGAAGGAAACACCATATATTTT.

The chain employs TRBV28 and TRBJ1-2; D remains ambiguous. Germline V gene sequence: CDR1 MDHEN, CDR2 SYDVKM. The CDR3 totals 14 residues. V lost 6 bases and J lost 3, with 14 bases in between. The CDR3 region is CASRPPESYYGYTF. The CDR3 DNA follows: TGTGCCAGCAGACCACCCGAGAGCTACTATGGCTACACCTTC.

This chain joins TRBV6-4 and TRBJ2-1, with 11 bases aligning to TRBD2. Per the germline V gene, CDR1 is MRHNA and CDR2 is SNTAGT. The CDR3 spans 15 residues. V gave up 5 bases and J gave up 4 bases; unmatched junction bases: 4. The CDR3 spells CASSLAGGPYNEQFF. CDR3 DNA sequence: TGTGCCAGCAGTCTAGCGGGGGGCCCATACAATGAGCAGTTCTTC.

This chain joins TRBV18 and TRBJ1-1; the D gene is possibly TRBD1 (6 bases). Germline lookup yields CDR1 KGHSH and CDR2 LQKENI. The CDR3 length is 15 residues. V lost 2 bases and J lost 1, with 11 bases in between. The CDR3 sequence: CASSPGRGENTEAFF. As DNA, the CDR3 is TGTGCCAGCTCACCAGGGAGGGGGGAGAACACTGAAGCTTTCTTT.

J is TRBJ2-1 and V is TRBV19; no definite D call. Trimming took off 5 bases at V and 1 base at J, with 12 bases between the two ends. The CDR3 runs 15 residues. Per the germline V gene, CDR1 is LNHDA and CDR2 is SQIVND (reference sequence). CDR3: CASSLSDLSYNEQFF. DNA of the CDR3: TGTGCCAGTAGTCTGTCGGACCTATCCTACAATGAGCAGTTCTTC.